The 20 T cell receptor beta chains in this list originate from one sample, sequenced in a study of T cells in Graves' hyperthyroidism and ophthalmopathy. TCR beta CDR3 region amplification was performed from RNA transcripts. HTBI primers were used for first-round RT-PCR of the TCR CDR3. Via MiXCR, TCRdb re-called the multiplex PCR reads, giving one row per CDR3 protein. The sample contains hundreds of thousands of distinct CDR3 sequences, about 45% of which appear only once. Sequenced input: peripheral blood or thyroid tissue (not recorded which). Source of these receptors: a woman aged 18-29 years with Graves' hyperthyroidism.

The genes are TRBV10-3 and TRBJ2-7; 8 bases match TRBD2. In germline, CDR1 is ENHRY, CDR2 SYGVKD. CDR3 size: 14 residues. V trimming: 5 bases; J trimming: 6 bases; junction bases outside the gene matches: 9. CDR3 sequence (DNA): TGTGCCATCAGTTATAGGACTAGCTATCCCGAGCAGTACTTC. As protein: CAISYRTSYPEQYF.

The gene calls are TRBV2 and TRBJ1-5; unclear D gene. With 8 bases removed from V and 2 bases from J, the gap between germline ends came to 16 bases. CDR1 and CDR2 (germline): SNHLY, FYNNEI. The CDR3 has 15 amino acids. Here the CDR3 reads CASVAVSGGNQPQHF. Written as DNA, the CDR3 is TGTGCCAGCGTTGCTGTTTCTGGCGGCAATCAGCCCCAGCATTTT. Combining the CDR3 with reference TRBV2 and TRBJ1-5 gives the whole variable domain EPEVTQTPSHQVTQMGQEVILRCVPISNHLYFYWYRQILGQKVEFLVSFYNNEISEKSEIFDDQFSVERPDGSNFTLKIRSTKLEDSAMYFCASVAVSGGNQPQHFGDGTRLSIL.

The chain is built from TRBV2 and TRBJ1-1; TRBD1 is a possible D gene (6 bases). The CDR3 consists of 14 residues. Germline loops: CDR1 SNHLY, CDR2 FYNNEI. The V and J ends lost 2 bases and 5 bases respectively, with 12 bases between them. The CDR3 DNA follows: TGTGCCAGCAGTGAAAGAGGGGGGCTGACTGAAGCTTTCTTT. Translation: CASSERGGLTEAFF.

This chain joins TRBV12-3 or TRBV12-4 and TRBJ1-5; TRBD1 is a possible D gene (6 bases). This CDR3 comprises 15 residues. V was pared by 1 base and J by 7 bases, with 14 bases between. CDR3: CASSLGTGARQPQHF. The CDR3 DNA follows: TGTGCCAGCAGTTTAGGTACGGGGGCGAGGCAGCCCCAGCATTTT.

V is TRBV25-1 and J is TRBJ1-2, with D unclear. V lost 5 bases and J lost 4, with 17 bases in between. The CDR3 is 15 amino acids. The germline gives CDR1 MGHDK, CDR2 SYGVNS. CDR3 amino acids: CASSFPIGQSYGYTF. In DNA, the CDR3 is TGTGCCAGCAGTTTCCCAATAGGGCAAAGCTATGGCTACACCTTC.

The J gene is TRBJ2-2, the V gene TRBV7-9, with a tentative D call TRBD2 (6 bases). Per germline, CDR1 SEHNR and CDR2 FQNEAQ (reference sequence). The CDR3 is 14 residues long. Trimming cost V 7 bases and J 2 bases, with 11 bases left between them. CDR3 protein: CASTRGGNTGELFF. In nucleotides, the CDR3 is TGTGCCAGCACCCGGGGAGGTAACACCGGGGAGCTGTTTTTT.

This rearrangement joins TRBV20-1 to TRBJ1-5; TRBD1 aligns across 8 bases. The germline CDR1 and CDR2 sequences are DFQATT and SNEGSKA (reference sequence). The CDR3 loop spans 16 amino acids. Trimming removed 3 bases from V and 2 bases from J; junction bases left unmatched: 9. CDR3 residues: CSARDNGQGGNQPQHF. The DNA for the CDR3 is TGCAGTGCTAGGGACAACGGACAGGGTGGCAATCAGCCCCAGCATTTT.

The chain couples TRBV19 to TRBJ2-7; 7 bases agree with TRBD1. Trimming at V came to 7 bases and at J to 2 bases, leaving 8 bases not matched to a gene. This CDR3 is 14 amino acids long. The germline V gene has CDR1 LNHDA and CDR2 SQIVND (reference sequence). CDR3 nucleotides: TGTGCCAGTACCGACAGGGCGGGCCCCTACGAGCAGTACTTC. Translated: CASTDRAGPYEQYF.

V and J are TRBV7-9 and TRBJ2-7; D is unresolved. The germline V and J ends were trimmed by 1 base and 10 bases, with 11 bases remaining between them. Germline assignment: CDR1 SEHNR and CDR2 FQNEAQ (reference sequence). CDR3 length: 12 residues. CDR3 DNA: TGTGCCAGCAGCTTAGAACAAGTGAGTCAGTACTTC. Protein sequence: CASSLEQVSQYF.

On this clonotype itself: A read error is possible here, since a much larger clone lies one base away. The CDR3 nucleotides read TGCAGCGCTGCAAACAAGGGACAGAGGGACGAGCAGTACTTC. As protein: CSAANKGQRDEQYF. The V call is TRBV29-1, the J call TRBJ2-7, with 7 bases lining up with TRBD1. Looked up from germline, CDR1 is SQVTM and CDR2 is ANQGSEA. The CDR3 is 14 residues long. V lost 7 bases to trimming and J lost 5 bases; unmatched junction nucleotides: 14.

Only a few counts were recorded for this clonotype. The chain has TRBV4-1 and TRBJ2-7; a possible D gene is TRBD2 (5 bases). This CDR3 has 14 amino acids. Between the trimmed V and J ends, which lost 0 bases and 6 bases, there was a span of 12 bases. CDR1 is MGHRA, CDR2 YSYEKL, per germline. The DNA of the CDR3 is TGCGCCAGCAGCCAAGAGTTGAGGGCCCTCGAGCAGTACTTC. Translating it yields CASSQELRALEQYF.

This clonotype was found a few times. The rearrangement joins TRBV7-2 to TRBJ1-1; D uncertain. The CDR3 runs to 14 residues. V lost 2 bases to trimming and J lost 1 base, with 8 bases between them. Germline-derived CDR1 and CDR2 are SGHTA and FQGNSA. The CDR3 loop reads CASSLYPGNTEAFF. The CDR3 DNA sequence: TGTGCCAGCAGCTTATATCCAGGGAACACTGAAGCTTTCTTT.

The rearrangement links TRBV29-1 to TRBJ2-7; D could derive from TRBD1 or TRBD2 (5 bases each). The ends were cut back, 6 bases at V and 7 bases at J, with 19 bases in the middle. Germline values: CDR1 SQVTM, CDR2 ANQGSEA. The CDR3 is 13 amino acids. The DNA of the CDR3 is TGCAGCGTGCCGGGACGTAGCTACAATGAGCAGTACTTC. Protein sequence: CSVPGRSYNEQYF.

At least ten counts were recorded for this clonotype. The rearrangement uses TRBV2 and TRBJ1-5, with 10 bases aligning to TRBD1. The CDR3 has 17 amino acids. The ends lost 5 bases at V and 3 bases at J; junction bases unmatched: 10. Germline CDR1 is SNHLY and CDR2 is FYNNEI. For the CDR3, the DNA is TGTGCCAGCAGTCCTTACCGACAGGGGGCTTCCAATCAGCCCCAGCATTTT. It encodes CASSPYRQGASNQPQHF.

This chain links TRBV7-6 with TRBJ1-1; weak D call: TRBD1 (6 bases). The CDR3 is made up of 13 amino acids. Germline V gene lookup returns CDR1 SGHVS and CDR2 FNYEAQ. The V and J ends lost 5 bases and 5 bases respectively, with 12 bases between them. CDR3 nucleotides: TGTGCCAGCAGCAGGGGGGATCTAACTGAAGCTTTCTTT. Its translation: CASSRGDLTEAFF. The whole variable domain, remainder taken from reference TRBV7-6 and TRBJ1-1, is GAGVSQSPRYKVTKRGQDVALRCDPISGHVSLYWYRQALGQGPEFLTYFNYEAQQDKSGLPNDRFSAERPEGSISTLTIQRTEQRDSAMYRCASSRGDLTEAFFGQGTRLTVV.

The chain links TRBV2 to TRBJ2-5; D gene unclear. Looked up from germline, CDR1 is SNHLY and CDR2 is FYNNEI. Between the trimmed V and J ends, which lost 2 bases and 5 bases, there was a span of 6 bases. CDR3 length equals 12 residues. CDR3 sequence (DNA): TGTGCCAGCAGTGAAATGCTCGAGACCCAGTACTTC. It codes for CASSEMLETQYF. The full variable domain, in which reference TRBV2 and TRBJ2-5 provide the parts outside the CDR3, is EPEVTQTPSHQVTQMGQEVILRCVPISNHLYFYWYRQILGQKVEFLVSFYNNEISEKSEIFDDQFSVERPDGSNFTLKIRSTKLEDSAMYFCASSEMLETQYFGPGTRLLVL.

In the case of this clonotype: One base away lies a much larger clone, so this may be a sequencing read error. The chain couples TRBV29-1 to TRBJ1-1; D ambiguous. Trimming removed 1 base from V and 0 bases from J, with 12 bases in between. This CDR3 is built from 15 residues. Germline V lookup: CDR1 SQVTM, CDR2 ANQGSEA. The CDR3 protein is CSVEGAGSMNTEAFF. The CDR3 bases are TGCAGCGTTGAAGGGGCGGGGTCCATGAACACTGAAGCTTTCTTT.

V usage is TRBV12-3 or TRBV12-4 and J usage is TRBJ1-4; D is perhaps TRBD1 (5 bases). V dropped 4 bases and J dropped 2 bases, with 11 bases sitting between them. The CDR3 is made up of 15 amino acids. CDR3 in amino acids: CASSYLGLTNEKLFF. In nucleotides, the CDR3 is TGTGCCAGCAGTTATTTGGGGCTGACTAATGAAAAACTGTTTTTT.

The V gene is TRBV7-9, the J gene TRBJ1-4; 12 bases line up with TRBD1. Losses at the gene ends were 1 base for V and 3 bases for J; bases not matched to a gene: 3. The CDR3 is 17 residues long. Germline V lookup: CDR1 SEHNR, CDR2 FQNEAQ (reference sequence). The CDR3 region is CASSLGDRGLPNEKLFF. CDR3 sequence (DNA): TGTGCCAGCAGCTTAGGGGACAGGGGGCTCCCTAATGAAAAACTGTTTTTT.

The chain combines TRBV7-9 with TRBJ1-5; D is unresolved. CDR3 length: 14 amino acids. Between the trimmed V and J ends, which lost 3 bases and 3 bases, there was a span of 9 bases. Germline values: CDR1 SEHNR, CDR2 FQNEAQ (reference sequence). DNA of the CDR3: TGTGCCAGCAGCTTTGCCAGCAACAATCAGCCCCAGCATTTT. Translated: CASSFASNNQPQHF.